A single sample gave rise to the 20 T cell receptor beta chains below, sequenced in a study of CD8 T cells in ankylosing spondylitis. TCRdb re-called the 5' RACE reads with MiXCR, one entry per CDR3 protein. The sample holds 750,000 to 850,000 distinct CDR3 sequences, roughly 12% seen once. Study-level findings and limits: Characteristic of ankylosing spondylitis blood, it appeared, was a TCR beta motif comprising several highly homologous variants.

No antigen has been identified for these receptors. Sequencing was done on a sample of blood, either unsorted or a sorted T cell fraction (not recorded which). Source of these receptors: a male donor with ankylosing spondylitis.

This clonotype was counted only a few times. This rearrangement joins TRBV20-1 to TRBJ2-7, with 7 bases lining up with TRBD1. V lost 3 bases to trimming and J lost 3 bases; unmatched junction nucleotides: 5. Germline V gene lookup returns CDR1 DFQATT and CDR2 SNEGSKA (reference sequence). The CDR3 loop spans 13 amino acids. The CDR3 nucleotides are TGCAGTGCTAGTCAGGGGGAAGACTACGAGCAGTACTTC. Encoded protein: CSASQGEDYEQYF.

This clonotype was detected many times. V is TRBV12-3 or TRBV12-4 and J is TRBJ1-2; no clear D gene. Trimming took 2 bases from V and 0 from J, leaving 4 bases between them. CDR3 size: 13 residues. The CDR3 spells CASSLKPNYGYTF. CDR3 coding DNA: TGTGCCAGCAGTTTAAAGCCTAACTATGGCTACACCTTC.

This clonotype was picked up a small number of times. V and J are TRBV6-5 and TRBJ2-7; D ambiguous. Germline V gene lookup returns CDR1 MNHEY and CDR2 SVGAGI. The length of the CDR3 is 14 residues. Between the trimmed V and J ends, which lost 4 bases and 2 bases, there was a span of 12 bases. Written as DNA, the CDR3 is TGTGCCAGCAGTTCCGGGTTTACTCCCTACGAGCAGTACTTC. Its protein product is CASSSGFTPYEQYF.

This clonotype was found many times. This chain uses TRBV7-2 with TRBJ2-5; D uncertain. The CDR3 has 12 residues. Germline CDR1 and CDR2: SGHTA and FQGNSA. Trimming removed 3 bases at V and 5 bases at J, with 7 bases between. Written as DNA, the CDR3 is TGTGCCAGCAGCTTTCGGTTGGAGACCCAGTACTTC. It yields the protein CASSFRLETQYF.

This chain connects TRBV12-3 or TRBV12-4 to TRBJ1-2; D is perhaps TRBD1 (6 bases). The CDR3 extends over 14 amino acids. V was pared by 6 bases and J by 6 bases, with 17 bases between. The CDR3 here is CASSTTRGGHGYTF. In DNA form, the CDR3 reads TGTGCCAGCAGCACCACCCGGGGGGGCCATGGCTACACCTTC.

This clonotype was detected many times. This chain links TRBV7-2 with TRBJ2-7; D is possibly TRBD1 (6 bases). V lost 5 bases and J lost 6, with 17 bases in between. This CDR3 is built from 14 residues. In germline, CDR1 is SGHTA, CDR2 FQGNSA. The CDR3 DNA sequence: TGTGCCAGCAGCCCGCTACAGGGAATTGGCGAGCAGTACTTC. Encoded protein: CASSPLQGIGEQYF.

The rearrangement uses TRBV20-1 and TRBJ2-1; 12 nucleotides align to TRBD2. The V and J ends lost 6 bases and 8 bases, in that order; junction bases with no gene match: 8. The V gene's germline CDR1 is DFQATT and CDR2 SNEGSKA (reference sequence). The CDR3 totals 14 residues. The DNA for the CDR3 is TGCAGTGCCGTCGGACTAGCGGGAATTCATGAGCAGTTCTTC. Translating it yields CSAVGLAGIHEQFF.

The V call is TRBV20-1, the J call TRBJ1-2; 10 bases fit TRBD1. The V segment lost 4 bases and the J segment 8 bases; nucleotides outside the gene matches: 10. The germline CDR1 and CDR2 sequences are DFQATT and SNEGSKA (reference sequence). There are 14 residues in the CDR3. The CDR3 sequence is CSATASTGGAGYTF. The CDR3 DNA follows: TGCAGTGCTACCGCCTCGACAGGGGGCGCCGGCTACACCTTC.

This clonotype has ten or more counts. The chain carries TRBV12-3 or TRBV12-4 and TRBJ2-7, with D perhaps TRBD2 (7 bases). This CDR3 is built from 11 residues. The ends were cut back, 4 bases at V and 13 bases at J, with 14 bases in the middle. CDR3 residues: CASSWGGTPYF. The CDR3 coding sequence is TGTGCCAGCAGTTGGGGAGGGACACCTTACTTC.

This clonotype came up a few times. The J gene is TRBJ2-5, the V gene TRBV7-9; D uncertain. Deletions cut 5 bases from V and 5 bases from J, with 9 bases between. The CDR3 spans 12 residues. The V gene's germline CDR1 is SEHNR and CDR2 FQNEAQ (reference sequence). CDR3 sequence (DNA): TGTGCCAGCAGCAGAGAGTCGGAGACCCAGTACTTC. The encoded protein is CASSRESETQYF.

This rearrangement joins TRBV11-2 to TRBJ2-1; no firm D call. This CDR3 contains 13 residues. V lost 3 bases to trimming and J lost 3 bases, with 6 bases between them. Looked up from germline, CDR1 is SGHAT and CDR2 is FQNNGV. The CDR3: CASSFGVYNEQFF. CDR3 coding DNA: TGTGCCAGCAGCTTCGGTGTCTACAATGAGCAGTTCTTC.

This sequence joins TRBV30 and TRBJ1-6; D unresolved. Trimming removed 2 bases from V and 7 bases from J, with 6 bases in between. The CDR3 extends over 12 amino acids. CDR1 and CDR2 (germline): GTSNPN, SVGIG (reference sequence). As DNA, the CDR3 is TGTGCCTGGAGTCCTGGGAATTCACCCCTCCACTTT. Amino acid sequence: CAWSPGNSPLHF.

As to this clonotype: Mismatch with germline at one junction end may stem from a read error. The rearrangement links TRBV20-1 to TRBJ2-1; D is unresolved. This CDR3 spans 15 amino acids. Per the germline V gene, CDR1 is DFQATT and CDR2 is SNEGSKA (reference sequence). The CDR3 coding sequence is TGCAGTGCTAGCGTGGTAGCCCGCTCCTACAATGAGCAGCTCTTC. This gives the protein CSASVVARSYNEQLF.

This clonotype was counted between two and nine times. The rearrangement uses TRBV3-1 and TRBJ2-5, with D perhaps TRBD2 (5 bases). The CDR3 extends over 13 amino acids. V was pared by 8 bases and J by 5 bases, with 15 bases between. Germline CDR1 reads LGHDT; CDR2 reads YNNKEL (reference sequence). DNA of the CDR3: TGTGCCAGCGGTGATGACTACCCCGAGACCCAGTACTTC. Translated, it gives CASGDDYPETQYF.

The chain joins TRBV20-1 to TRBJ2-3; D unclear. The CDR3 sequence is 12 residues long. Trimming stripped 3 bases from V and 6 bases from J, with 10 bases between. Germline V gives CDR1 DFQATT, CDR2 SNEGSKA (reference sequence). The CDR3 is CSAREVGDTQYF. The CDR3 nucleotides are TGCAGTGCTAGGGAAGTCGGGGATACGCAGTATTTT.

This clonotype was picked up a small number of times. The CDR3 DNA follows: TGTGCCAGCAGCTTAGGGGACACAGTCTACGAGCAGTACTTC. Protein sequence: CASSLGDTVYEQYF. The rearrangement uses TRBV7-2 and TRBJ2-7, with D maybe TRBD1 (6 bases). The CDR3 runs 14 residues. Trimming cost V 1 base and J 3 bases, with 10 bases left between them. From germline, CDR1 is SGHTA and CDR2 FQGNSA.

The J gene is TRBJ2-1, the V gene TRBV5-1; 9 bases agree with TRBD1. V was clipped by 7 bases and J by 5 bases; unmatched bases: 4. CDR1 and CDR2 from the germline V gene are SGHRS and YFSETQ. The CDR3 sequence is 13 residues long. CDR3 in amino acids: CASDRGSNNEQFF. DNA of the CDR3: TGCGCCAGCGACAGGGGGTCCAACAATGAGCAGTTCTTC.

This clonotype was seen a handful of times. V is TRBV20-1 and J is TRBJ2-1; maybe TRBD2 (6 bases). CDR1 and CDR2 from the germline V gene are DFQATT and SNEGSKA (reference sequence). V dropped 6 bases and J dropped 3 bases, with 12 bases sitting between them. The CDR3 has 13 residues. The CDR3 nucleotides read TGCAGTGCGACGGGGGAAATCTACAATGAGCAGTTCTTC. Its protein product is CSATGEIYNEQFF.

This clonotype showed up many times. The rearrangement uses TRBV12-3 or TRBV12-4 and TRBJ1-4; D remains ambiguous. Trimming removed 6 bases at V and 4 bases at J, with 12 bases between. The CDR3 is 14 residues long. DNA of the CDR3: TGTGCCAGCAGCCCCGGGGAGGTTAATGAAAAACTGTTTTTT. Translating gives CASSPGEVNEKLFF.

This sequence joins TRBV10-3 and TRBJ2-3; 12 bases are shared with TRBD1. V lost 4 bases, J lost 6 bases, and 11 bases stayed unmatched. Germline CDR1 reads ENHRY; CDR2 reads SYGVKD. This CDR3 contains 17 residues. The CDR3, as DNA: TGTGCCATCAGTGGGCAGGGACAGGGGGCGAGATTTGATACGCAGTATTTT. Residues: CAISGQGQGARFDTQYF.